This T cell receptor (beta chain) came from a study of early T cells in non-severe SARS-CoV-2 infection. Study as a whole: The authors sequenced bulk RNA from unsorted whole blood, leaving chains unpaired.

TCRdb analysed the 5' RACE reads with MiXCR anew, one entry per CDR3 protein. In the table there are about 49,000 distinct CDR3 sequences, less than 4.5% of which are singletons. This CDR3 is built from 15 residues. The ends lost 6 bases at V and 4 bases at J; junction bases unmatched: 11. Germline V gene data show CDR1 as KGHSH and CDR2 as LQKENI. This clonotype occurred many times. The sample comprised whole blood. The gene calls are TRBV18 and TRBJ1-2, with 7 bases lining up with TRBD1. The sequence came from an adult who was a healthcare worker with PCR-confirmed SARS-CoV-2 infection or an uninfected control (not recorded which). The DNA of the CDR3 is TGTGCCAGCTCCCCCGAGGAGGGGGCGGGCTATGGCTACACCTTC. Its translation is CASSPEEGAGYGYTF. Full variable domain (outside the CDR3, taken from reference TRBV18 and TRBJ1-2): NAGVMQNPRHLVRRRGQEARLRCSPMKGHSHVYWYRQLPEEGLKFMVYLQKENIIDESGMPKERFSAEFPKEGPSILRIQQVVRGDSAAYFCASSPEEGAGYGYTFGSGTRLTVV.